The rows below give T cell receptor beta chains drawn from one sample of a study of molecular identifiers for immune sequencing clone quantification. TCRdb itself ran the PCR reads through MiXCR, one entry per CDR3 protein. In the table there are 350,000 or so distinct CDR3 sequences, about a fifth of which are singletons. The sample was naive CD8+ T cells from blood, with Jurkat cell RNA spiked in. These receptors originate from a human donor in good health. Some libraries in this study had Jurkat cell RNA spiked in. CDR3s include the opening cysteine and the closing phenylalanine or tryptophan.

>TRBV5-1|TRBJ1-4
CASSLTGGNEKLFF
>TRBV7-3|TRBJ2-5
CASSPDRAKTQYF
>TRBV25-1|TRBJ2-2
CASSELEYSLMNTGELFF
>TRBV9|TRBJ1-5
CASAPGNNQPQHF
>TRBV20-1|TRBJ2-6
CSASAGGPSGANVLTF
>TRBV7-2|TRBJ2-5
CASSPRASGRWETQYF
>TRBV12-3/TRBV12-4|TRBJ2-2
CASGSGNTGELFF
>TRBV28|TRBJ1-1
CASSLRRPLGINTEAFF
>TRBV7-9|TRBJ2-1
CASSGTSGHNEQFF
>TRBV5-6|TRBJ2-7
CASSPGWTAGNEQYF
>TRBV7-2|TRBJ2-5
CASSFSGGPGETQYF
>TRBV6-1|TRBJ2-4
CASREMGQRQALAKNIQYF
>TRBV2|TRBJ2-3
CARGHRGTDTQYF
>TRBV6-2/TRBV6-3|TRBJ2-4
CASSYIPGLQYF
>TRBV27|TRBJ2-7
CASNTGTSGKYDEQYF
>TRBV5-1|TRBJ2-7
CASSLAAGSSYEQYF
>TRBV20-1|TRBJ2-7
CSAIPRDTNSYEQYF
>TRBV29-1|TRBJ1-5
CSVAEAGAGQPQHF
>TRBV12-3/TRBV12-4|TRBJ1-1
CASSLWDSAFF
>TRBV2|TRBJ2-3
CASSDGGIALDTQYF
>TRBV24-1|TRBJ2-2
CATSDLGETTSPGELFF
>TRBV11-2|TRBJ2-3
CASSLVGMGGSALTDTQYF
>TRBV9|TRBJ2-3
CASSVYGVPSDTQYF
>TRBV13|TRBJ2-7
CASSFIGEQYF
>TRBV12-3/TRBV12-4|TRBJ2-1
CASRITNNEQFF
>TRBV3-1|TRBJ1-5
CASSQYRVPSNLPQHF
>TRBV19|TRBJ1-1
CASSIDLRAPEAFF
>TRBV2|TRBJ2-3
CASSEFGRSGTYTDTQYF
>TRBV19|TRBJ2-3
CASSIGSGSTDTQYF
>TRBV29-1|TRBJ2-7
CSVRTARYEQYF
>TRBV27|TRBJ2-7
CASSLLTSPYEQYF
>TRBV12-3/TRBV12-4|TRBJ2-2
CASSGDRDYTGELFF
>TRBV7-9|TRBJ2-7
CASSLAEVGGYEQYF
>TRBV19|TRBJ1-2
CATLEGGAYGYTF
>TRBV4-3|TRBJ1-5
CASSQDPASNQPQHF
>TRBV27|TRBJ2-7
CASGIRVSYKQYF
>TRBV4-3|TRBJ2-2
CASSQDTSVPIYTGELFF
>TRBV30|TRBJ2-3
CAWSGTGATDTQYF
>TRBV4-3|TRBJ2-7
CASSQERAGGWEQYF
>TRBV4-3|TRBJ1-1
CASSQTNHGKNTEAFF
>TRBV7-9|TRBJ2-7
CASSHEGYEQYF
>TRBV7-7|TRBJ2-3
CASSHRGPTDTQYF
>TRBV5-6|TRBJ2-3
CARSLIPTSTDF
>TRBV12-3/TRBV12-4|TRBJ2-7
CASSSGTGYHEQYF
>TRBV7-9|TRBJ2-3
CASSLVVPTDTQYF
>TRBV7-2|TRBJ2-3
CASSQGLAGGGTDTQYF
>TRBV6-2/TRBV6-3|TRBJ2-3
CASGYTLVRANTQYF
>TRBV4-1|TRBJ2-7
CASSQDHQPGGSWYEQYF
>TRBV20-1|TRBJ2-3
CSARDPPGGLAGGIIGTDTQYF
>TRBV7-9|TRBJ2-5
CASSSSQGAQETQYF
>TRBV6-1|TRBJ1-5
CASMEDPNYRGSNQPQHF
>TRBV10-1|TRBJ2-7
CASSGGLAAQNF
>TRBV12-3/TRBV12-4|TRBJ1-4
CASTPLGPNEKLFF
>TRBV20-1|TRBJ2-5
CSARTRDHVGTQYF
>TRBV11-2|TRBJ2-7
CASSSGLIYEQYF